This paragraph reports one T cell receptor beta chain. Here immunoSEQ multiplex PCR was the method, and the copy in TCRdb shows in-frame clones only, minus some. The sample has about 50,000 clones, around 88% seen once. These data come from a study of OX40 agonist ivuxolimab in advanced cancers. Germline values: CDR1 SGHTA, CDR2 FQGNSA. The V end was cut by 5 bases, the J end by 5 bases, with 15 bases between. The CDR3 length is 14 residues. Sequenced here: CD4+ or CD8+ T cells sorted from blood, sampled in a trial of the OX40 agonist ivuxolimab. This clonotype was sampled from an adult with an advanced solid tumor such as melanoma, head and neck, liver or kidney cancer. The V gene is TRBV7-2, the J gene TRBJ1-1; D gene ambiguous. The CDR3 coding sequence is TGTGCCAGCAGCCTGCCCTCTAGGCGAACTGAAGCTTTCTTT. Protein sequence: CASSLPSRRTEAFF.